The rows below give T cell receptor beta chains drawn from one sample of a study of blood T cell repertoires in COVID-19. TCRdb keeps only in-frame clones here, not all; method: immunoSEQ multiplex PCR. The sample lists approximately 110,000 clones, more than 80% seen once, with about 3.3% in the top ten. The sequenced material came from peripheral blood. The receptors originated from a woman at least 80 years old with COVID-19, enrolled during active disease. Both conserved end residues are part of each CDR3. A D gene is named only where the DNA matches it firmly. Some rows mark clone size as missing; the rest say once, few, many or name a class of expanded clone.

>TRBV6-5|11|TRBJ1-1|.|.
TGTGCCAGCGGTCAGGGAACTGAAGCTTTCTTT
CASGQGTEAFF
>TRBV28|12|TRBJ1-2|.|.
TGTGCCAGCAGTTTAATGACGGGTGGCTACACCTTC
CASSLMTGGYTF
>TRBV27|15|TRBJ1-2|TRBD1|once
TGTGCCAGCAGTTTAGTTGGGACAGGGCACTATGGCTACACCTTC
CASSLVGTGHYGYTF
>TRBV5-1|17|TRBJ2-1|TRBD2|once
TGCGCCAGCAGCTTGGGTCTAGCGGGGACCTCCTACAATGAGCAGTTCTTC
CASSLGLAGTSYNEQFF
>TRBV5-1|14|TRBJ1-1|.|.
TGCGCCAGCAGCTCCCAGGGAGGGAGCACTGAAGCTTTCTTT
CASSSQGGSTEAFF
>TRBV12-3/TRBV12-4|12|TRBJ2-7|.|once
TGTGCCAGCAGTTTACAGGGCCGCGAGCAGTACTTC
CASSLQGREQYF
>TRBV7-9|17|TRBJ2-1|TRBD2|many
TGTGCCAGCAGCCCGGCTGCTGCGGGGGGCCCCTACAATGAGCAGTTCTTC
CASSPAAAGGPYNEQFF
>TRBV15|16|TRBJ2-7|.|.
TGTGCCACCAGCAGAGAGGAGGGAATAAGTACCTACGAGCAGTACTTC
CATSREEGISTYEQYF
>TRBV28|16|TRBJ2-1|TRBD2|.
TGTGCCAGCAGTTTACCTAGCGGGATCTCCTACAATGAGCAGTTCTTC
CASSLPSGISYNEQFF
>TRBV27|13|TRBJ1-1|.|.
TGTGCCAGCAGTTTACTCTCAGGGGTAGGAGCTTTCTTT
CASSLLSGVGAFF
>TRBV12-3/TRBV12-4|12|TRBJ1-1|.|once
TGTGCCAGCAGTTTGGTCATTAGTGAAGCTTTCTTT
CASSLVISEAFF
>TRBV9|17|TRBJ2-2|.|.
TGTGCCAGCAGCCCAAAATCAGGGGCCGCGGGCACCGGGGAGCTGTTTTTT
CASSPKSGAAGTGELFF
>TRBV19|16|TRBJ2-7|.|.
TGTGCCAGTAGTACCTTAGCCGGGATCTACCCCTACGAGCAGTACTTC
CASSTLAGIYPYEQYF
>TRBV3-1/TRBV3-2|17|TRBJ1-2|.|.
TGTGCCAGCAGCCAAGTTGCGACAGGTGTCGCCCCCTATGGCTACACCTTC
CASSQVATGVAPYGYTF
>TRBV19|13|TRBJ2-3|TRBD1|.
TGTGCCAGCCGGGACAGGGGTACAGATACGCAGTATTTT
CASRDRGTDTQYF
>TRBV5-6|15|TRBJ1-1|.|.
TGTGCCAGCAGCCCCCTTGTAAAGACAGGACTTAAAGCTTTCTTT
CASSPLVKTGLKAFF
>TRBV20-1|11|TRBJ2-7|.|.
TGCAGTGCTAGACCTGGGGGGGAGCAGTACTTC
CSARPGGEQYF
>TRBV28|15|TRBJ2-7|TRBD2|.
TGTGCCAGCACCGTACTAGCGGGAGCAGCCTACGAGCAGTACTTC
CASTVLAGAAYEQYF
>TRBV18|14|TRBJ2-5|.|few
TGTGCCAGCTCACCACTCCGGGGCCAAGAGACCCAGTACTTC
CASSPLRGQETQYF
>TRBV7-2|14|TRBJ2-3|TRBD2|once
TGTGCCAGCAGCTTAGTGTCTAGCGGGAGTACGCAGTATTTT
CASSLVSSGSTQYF
>TRBV18|13|TRBJ1-1|.|.
TGTGCCAGCTTACATAGCGTTAACACTGAAGCTTTCTTT
CASLHSVNTEAFF
>TRBV29-1|15|TRBJ2-1|.|.
TGCAGCGTTGTGCCGCCCGGGAAGATATACAATGAGCAGTTCTTC
CSVVPPGKIYNEQFF
>TRBV18|17|TRBJ1-1|TRBD1|.
TGTGCCAGCTCACGCATTGACAGGGGGAGGATGAACACTGAAGCTTTCTTT
CASSRIDRGRMNTEAFF
>TRBV7-2|17|TRBJ1-3|TRBD1|.
TGTGCCAGCAGTATGACAGGGGTGAGGGGCGCAGGAAACACCATATATTTT
CASSMTGVRGAGNTIYF
>TRBV28|15|TRBJ2-2|TRBD1|.
TGTGCCAGCAGTCCACAGGGGGCAGGGACCGGGGAGCTGTTTTTT
CASSPQGAGTGELFF
>TRBV20-1|11|TRBJ1-1|.|.
TGCAGTGCTAGGAGGAACACTGAAGCTTTCTTT
CSARRNTEAFF
>TRBV7-3|14|TRBJ2-1|.|.
TGTGCCAGCAGCTTAATTCCCAACAGCGGGGAGCAGTTCTTC
CASSLIPNSGEQFF
>TRBV25-1|15|TRBJ2-5|.|.
TGTGCCAGCAGTCGAGGTCAAAACCCGCAAGAGACCCAGTACTTC
CASSRGQNPQETQYF
>TRBV6-5|15|TRBJ2-1|TRBD2|.
TGTGCCAGCAGAGCTAGCGGGAGACCCTACAATGAGCAGTTCTTC
CASRASGRPYNEQFF
>TRBV12-3/TRBV12-4|13|TRBJ1-2|TRBD1|.
TGTGCCAGCAGTCAGACAGGGAGCTATGGCTACACCTTC
CASSQTGSYGYTF
>TRBV2|15|TRBJ1-6|.|.
TGTGCCAGCAGTGAGTCGGCGGGGAAGAATTCACCCCTCCACTTT
CASSESAGKNSPLHF
>TRBV9|17|TRBJ2-5|TRBD1|.
TGTGCCAGCAGCTCAGACTCCGGACAGGGACGACAAGAGACCCAGTACTTC
CASSSDSGQGRQETQYF
>TRBV9|16|TRBJ1-2|TRBD1|.
TGTGCCAGCAGCGCCGACACGCAGGGGGCGGGCTATGGCTACACCTTC
CASSADTQGAGYGYTF
>TRBV6-1|15|TRBJ2-3|.|.
TGTGCCAGCAGTGAAGCCGCCCTCAGCGCGGCTACGCAGTATTTT
CASSEAALSAATQYF
>TRBV5-1|19|TRBJ2-1|TRBD2|.
TGCGCCAGCAGCTTACCGGAATTCACGACTAGCGGGAGTGCCGATGAGCAGTTCTTC
CASSLPEFTTSGSADEQFF
>TRBV7-3|13|TRBJ1-1|.|.
TGTGCCAGCAGCCCGTCAGTGAACACTGAAGCTTTCTTT
CASSPSVNTEAFF
>TRBV29-1|11|TRBJ2-7|.|few
TGCAGCGTTGAAGCCCAATACGAGCAGTACTTC
CSVEAQYEQYF
>TRBV29-1|15|TRBJ2-2|TRBD1|.
TGCAGCGTCAGCCCGGGACAGGGGAACACCGGGGAGCTGTTTTTT
CSVSPGQGNTGELFF
>TRBV5-4|13|TRBJ1-2|.|.
TGTGCCAGCAGCTCAACAGGGCCCTATGGCTACACCTTC
CASSSTGPYGYTF